This T cell receptor beta chain stems from a study of metastatic and nonmetastatic thyroid tumors. Overall study: Across peripheral blood and tumor or nodule tissue samples taken from malignant and benign thyroid patients, the repertoires were compared with one another.

General observations from the study: Reports indicated that malignant thyroid tumors showed significantly higher TCR beta diversity than benign nodules did, in blood and tumor.

Every patient underwent thyroid surgery untreated. On this clone itself: As yet, its antigen is unknown.

How the authors handled the data: Construction of a distant-metastasis classifier for papillary thyroid cancer relied on CDR3 differences across clinicopathological groups. TCRdb used MiXCR to call clones anew from the PCR reads. For this entry, the V and J calls and clone size follow TCRdb and not the study's own pipeline. The repertoire holds 14,000 to 15,000 clones, with approximately 23% as singletons. The CDR3 is made up of 16 amino acids. Germline V gene data show CDR1 as SGHAT and CDR2 as FQNNGV. Germline trimming cut 9 bases from V and 0 bases from J; bases unmatched to any gene: 9. The sequencing input was tumor tissue. The sequence came from a female donor with papillary thyroid cancer or a benign thyroid nodule (not recorded which). Some clones in this sample may be carry-over from other donors' samples. The chain combines TRBV11-2 with TRBJ2-1; 9 bases line up with TRBD2. The chain's CDR3 is CASKLTSGDSYNEQFF. Written as DNA, the CDR3 is TGTGCCAGTAAATTGACTAGCGGAGACTCCTACAATGAGCAGTTCTTC.